These 28 T cell receptor beta chains came from one sample sequenced in a study of cytomegalovirus exposure and HLA in healthy donors. This PCR relied on a set of 60 Vbeta primers and 13 Jbeta primers. Assay used: immunoSEQ multiplex PCR; TCRdb lists only in-frame clones, some missing. The sample includes approximately 190,000 clones, about 90% of them seen just once. The sequenced material came from PBMCs. Receptor source: a man aged 25 to 40 in good health and CMV-seronegative.

Only one count was recorded for this clone. The chain uses TRBV2 and TRBJ2-2, with D possibly matching TRBD1 (6 bases). Germline V CDR1 and CDR2: SNHLY, FYNNEI. Trimming pared 6 bases from V and 6 bases from J, leaving 14 bases between. CDR3 size: 14 residues. The CDR3: CASRPTTGPGELFF. CDR3 nucleotides: TGTGCCAGCAGACCAACCACAGGGCCCGGGGAGCTGTTTTTT.

The V gene is TRBV11-2, the J gene TRBJ2-1, with D possibly TRBD2 on 8 matching bases. Trimming removed 5 bases at V and 9 bases at J, with 26 bases between. CDR1 and CDR2 (germline): SGHAT, FQNNGV. The CDR3 extends over 17 amino acids. The CDR3 spells CASSRTGAVLRGGEQFF. The DNA for the CDR3 is TGTGCCAGCAGCAGGACAGGTGCTGTGCTTCGGGGGGGTGAGCAGTTCTTC.

V and J are TRBV10-1 and TRBJ2-5; tentative D call: TRBD2 (6 bases). The DNA end is more similar to TRBJ2-7, so the J call may be wrong. This CDR3 contains 23 residues. Germline V gene data show CDR1 as WNHNN and CDR2 as SYGVQD (reference sequence). CDR3 region: CASSESTQATRERPHHVSYEQYF. CDR3 in DNA: TGCGCCAGCAGTGAGTCGACTCAAGCGACCCGGGAGAGACCCCATCATGTCTCCTACGAGCAGTACTTC.

The rearrangement joins TRBV10-1 to TRBJ1-1; the D gene is possibly TRBD1 (6 bases). The CDR3 totals 15 residues. Per the germline V gene, CDR1 is WNHNN and CDR2 is SYGVQD (reference sequence). Trimming pared 5 bases from V and 2 bases from J, leaving 15 bases between. DNA of the CDR3: TGCGCCAGCAGTCCATTTGGTGGGGGCAACACTGAAGCTTTCTTT. Translating gives CASSPFGGGNTEAFF.

The CDR3 sequence: CATRGQFDNQPQHF. In DNA form, the CDR3 reads TGTGCCACCCGGGGACAGTTTGACAATCAGCCCCAGCATTTT. J is TRBJ1-5 and V is TRBV10-3, with TRBD1 identical over 7 bases. V lost 10 bases to trimming and J lost 3 bases; unmatched junction nucleotides: 9. Germline CDR1 is ENHRY and CDR2 is SYGVKD. The length of the CDR3 is 14 residues.

The V call is TRBV25-1, the J call TRBJ2-2, with TRBD2 matching 7 bases. Germline V gives CDR1 MGHDK, CDR2 SYGVNS. J gave up 5 bases and V 6 bases, and 18 bases lay outside the gene matches. This CDR3 region has 18 residues. DNA of the CDR3: TGTGCCAGCAGGGCCGGGGGAGGGGACCACTATCCAACCGGGGAGCTGTTTTTT. Its protein product is CASRAGGGDHYPTGELFF.

V gene TRBV4-3 combines with J gene TRBJ1-3; D gene uncertain. The CDR3 loop spans 16 amino acids. The V gene lost 0 bases and the J gene lost 0 bases, with 9 bases spanning the gap. Germline CDR1 LGHNA, CDR2 YSLEER. Here the CDR3 reads CASSQDVFGSGNTIYF. CDR3 nucleotide sequence: TGCGCCAGCAGCCAAGATGTGTTCGGCTCTGGAAACACCATATATTTT.

This chain joins TRBV6-5 and TRBJ1-1, with TRBD1 matching over 7 bases. Germline V gene data show CDR1 as MNHEY and CDR2 as SVGAGI. This CDR3 contains 15 residues. The junction had 5 bases not matched to a gene; V was cut back by 0 bases and J by 4 bases. CDR3 region: CASSYSDRAGTEAFF. For the CDR3, the DNA is TGTGCCAGCAGTTACTCAGACAGGGCAGGCACTGAAGCTTTCTTT.

V gene TRBV19 combines with J gene TRBJ2-5; 7 positions match TRBD2. After removal of 4 bases from V and 5 bases from J, the junction contained 13 bases not matched to a gene. CDR1 is LNHDA, CDR2 SQIVND, per germline (reference sequence). The CDR3 totals 16 residues. DNA for the CDR3: TGTGCCAGTAGTAAGCTTGGTTCGGGAGGAGGCGAGACCCAGTACTTC. It translates to CASSKLGSGGGETQYF.

V and J are TRBV28 and TRBJ1-2, with a weak D call TRBD1 (5 bases). The ends were cut back, 2 bases at V and 8 bases at J, with 18 bases in the middle. Germline-derived CDR1 and CDR2 are MDHEN and SYDVKM. This CDR3 region has 15 residues. In DNA form, the CDR3 reads TGTGCCAGCAGTTTACCAGGGAGGCCCTTCCAGGGCTACACCTTC. It translates to CASSLPGRPFQGYTF.

The CDR3, as DNA: TGTGCCACCAGCATAGCGTTCGGACAGGGCGTCTACGAGCAGTACTTC. It specifies CATSIAFGQGVYEQYF. The chain links TRBV15 to TRBJ2-7; TRBD1 agrees at 8 bases. The CDR3 runs 16 residues. Germline V gives CDR1 LNHNV, CDR2 YYDKDF (reference sequence). V shed 4 bases and J 3 bases; nucleotides not matched to a gene: 11.

The chain combines TRBV30 with TRBJ2-1; the match to TRBD1 covers 12 bases. Unmatched junction bases numbered 7, after V lost 3 bases and J lost 7 bases. Germline loops: CDR1 GTSNPN, CDR2 SVGIG (reference sequence). The CDR3 extends over 15 amino acids. Written as DNA, the CDR3 is TGTGCCTGGAGGTACTGGGACAGGGGGCTGAATGAGCAGTTCTTC. It yields the protein CAWRYWDRGLNEQFF.

J is TRBJ2-2 and V is TRBV5-1, with D possibly TRBD2 on 6 matching bases. This CDR3 spans 16 amino acids. From germline, CDR1 is SGHRS and CDR2 YFSETQ. Between the trimmed V and J ends, which lost 4 bases and 4 bases, there was a span of 17 bases. As DNA, the CDR3 is TGCGCCAGCAGCCTCGTGGGGGGTCTGAGCACCGGGGAGCTGTTTTTT. This translates into CASSLVGGLSTGELFF.

The rearrangement links TRBV6-1 to TRBJ1-5, with 7 bases that match TRBD1. The V and J ends lost 3 bases and 7 bases, in that order; junction bases with no gene match: 6. In germline, CDR1 is MNHNS, CDR2 SASEGT. The CDR3 sequence is 14 residues long. The chain's CDR3 is CASSDGQVRQPQHF. The CDR3 nucleotides read TGTGCCAGCAGTGACGGACAGGTGCGGCAGCCCCAGCATTTT.

The CDR3 is CASSPAGTGYGYTF. The CDR3 DNA reads as TGTGCCAGCAGCCCCGCGGGGACAGGCTATGGCTACACCTTC. The chain employs TRBV11-2 and TRBJ1-2; 8 bases match TRBD1. Germline V gene sequence: CDR1 SGHAT, CDR2 FQNNGV. The length of the CDR3 is 14 residues. J gave up 4 bases and V 5 bases, and 6 bases lay outside the gene matches.

The chain has TRBV28 and TRBJ1-5; 10 positions agree with TRBD1. V lost 6 bases and J lost 0; bases outside the gene matches: 17. CDR3 size: 20 residues. From germline, CDR1 is MDHEN and CDR2 SYDVKM. The CDR3 bases are TGTGCCAGCAGCCCTAATTTCGGGACAGGGGCATCCACTAGCAATCAGCCCCAGCATTTT. Its translation is CASSPNFGTGASTSNQPQHF.

Concerning this clone itself: An end of the junction does not agree with germline; a read error may underlie this. The chain joins TRBV19 to TRBJ2-6, with 9 bases lining up with TRBD1. The germline V gene encodes CDR1 LNHDA and CDR2 SQIVND (reference sequence). CDR3 size: 19 residues. CDR3 loop: CASSIGRTGDISGANVPTF. The CDR3 nucleotides read TGTGCCAGTAGTATAGGTCGGACAGGGGACATCTCTGGGGCCAACGTCCCGACTTTC.

The CDR3 DNA is TGTGCCAGTAGTTCCGTCGGGAGGATGACAGAGAACACTGAAGCTTTCTTT. It translates to CASSSVGRMTENTEAFF. V usage is TRBV19 and J usage is TRBJ1-1; a possible D gene is TRBD1 (5 bases). The CDR3 spans 17 residues. The germline V gene encodes CDR1 LNHDA and CDR2 SQIVND (reference sequence). Trimming pared 5 bases from V and 1 base from J, leaving 20 bases between.

The chain couples TRBV28 to TRBJ2-1, with D maybe TRBD1 (8 bases). Germline values: CDR1 MDHEN, CDR2 SYDVKM. V was pared by 1 base and J by 9 bases, with 16 bases between. This CDR3 has 15 amino acids. The CDR3 sequence is CASSLSGQGGGEQFF. The CDR3 DNA follows: TGTGCCAGCAGTTTATCTGGACAGGGAGGGGGTGAGCAGTTCTTC.

The J gene is TRBJ2-2, the V gene TRBV9; perhaps TRBD1 as D (5 bases). The V gene lost 7 bases and the J gene lost 6 bases, with 7 bases spanning the gap. CDR1 SGDLS and CDR2 YYNGEE come from the germline V gene. The CDR3 has 11 amino acids. CDR3 in DNA: TGTGCCAGCCAGGGCCCCGGGGAGCTGTTTTTT. Translated, it gives CASQGPGELFF.

The V gene is TRBV5-6, the J gene TRBJ2-7; 8 nucleotides agree with TRBD1. Germline CDR1 is SGHDT and CDR2 is YYEEEE. The V gene end was trimmed by 5 bases and the J gene end by 3 bases; junction bases not matched to a gene: 10. This CDR3 spans 15 amino acids. The CDR3 DNA is TGTGCCAGCAGTAGTCAGACAGGGGCATTCTACGAGCAGTACTTC. This gives the protein CASSSQTGAFYEQYF.

V is TRBV6-6 and J is TRBJ1-2; 7 positions agree with TRBD1. Germline values: CDR1 MNHNY, CDR2 SVGAGI (reference sequence). With V trimmed by 2 bases and J by 4 bases, 4 bases remained unmatched. The CDR3 runs to 14 residues. The CDR3 nucleotides are TGTGCCAGCAGTTACGGGGCAGGGGGCTATGGCTACACCTTC. Its protein is CASSYGAGGYGYTF.

This chain links TRBV5-1 with TRBJ2-7, with D possibly TRBD1 on 5 matching bases. Germline lookup yields CDR1 SGHRS and CDR2 YFSETQ. There are 14 residues in the CDR3. V was trimmed by 1 base and J by 1 base, leaving 9 bases between them. DNA of the CDR3: TGCGCCAGCAGCTTGACAACAGGTTCCTACGAGCAGTACTTC. Its protein product is CASSLTTGSYEQYF.

V gene TRBV13 combines with J gene TRBJ2-5; 13 positions match TRBD2. There are 18 residues in the CDR3. V gave up 10 bases and J gave up 4 bases; unmatched junction bases: 18. Germline loops: CDR1 PRHDT, CDR2 FYEKMQ (reference sequence). CDR3 amino acids: CATTLGLAGAAMRETQYF. The CDR3 DNA is TGTGCCACTACTCTAGGACTAGCGGGGGCTGCAATGAGAGAGACCCAGTACTTC.

A word on this clone: The same CDR3 also results from other DNA sequences found in this sample. The genes are TRBV7-9 and TRBJ2-7, with 9 bases aligning to TRBD1. The length of the CDR3 is 15 residues. Germline values: CDR1 SEHNR, CDR2 FQNEAQ (reference sequence). V was clipped by 7 bases and J by 5 bases; unmatched bases: 12. The DNA of the CDR3 is TGTGCCAGCAAAACCTCCGGGACAGGGAGCGACGAGCAGTACTTC. Its protein is CASKTSGTGSDEQYF.

This chain links TRBV2 with TRBJ2-1; 9 nucleotides agree with TRBD1. Germline assignment: CDR1 SNHLY and CDR2 FYNNEI. With 5 bases clipped from V and 5 bases from J, the junction kept 7 bases outside the gene matches. The CDR3 extends over 15 amino acids. The CDR3 coding sequence is TGTGCCAGCAGTAGAAGGGACAGGGTAGACAATGAGCAGTTCTTC. Translated: CASSRRDRVDNEQFF.

V usage is TRBV14 and J usage is TRBJ2-3; no clear D. Trimming stripped 4 bases from V and 1 base from J, with 15 bases between. CDR3 length equals 16 residues. Germline V gene data show CDR1 as SGHDN and CDR2 as FVKESK. CDR3 coding DNA: TGTGCCAGCAGCCTCCCTCCCTATAGAGGCACAGATACGCAGTATTTT. This encodes CASSLPPYRGTDTQYF.

This chain joins TRBV5-8 and TRBJ1-5; 7 bases are shared with TRBD1. The CDR3 sequence is 15 residues long. V lost 4 bases and J lost 2; bases outside the gene matches: 6. Looked up from germline, CDR1 is SGHTS and CDR2 is YDEGEE. The CDR3 protein is CASSRTGVGNQPQHF. The CDR3 bases are TGTGCCAGCAGCCGGACAGGAGTAGGCAATCAGCCCCAGCATTTT.